The source of this TCR beta chain is a study of T cell responses to AZD1222 COVID-19 vaccine. A word on this clone: What it binds is not known.

Study-level points and caveats: Vaccine-associated CD4 TCRs spanned spike, dominant at 160-218 and 743-854.

CDR1 LGHDT and CDR2 YNNKEL come from the germline V gene (reference sequence). This CDR3 region has 12 residues. V was shortened by 3 bases and J by 5 bases, with 5 bases between the two germline ends. TCRdb keeps only in-frame clones here, not all; method: immunoSEQ multiplex PCR. In the table there are about 160,000 clones, roughly 90% of which are singletons. This TCR came from an adult who received the AZD1222 COVID-19 vaccine. The chain recombines TRBV3-1 (or the pseudogene TRBV3-2) with TRBJ1-3; D gene uncertain. Sequenced here: peripheral blood, sampled 28 days after the second AZD1222 dose. The CDR3 loop is CASSQARNTIYF. The CDR3 nucleotides read TGTGCCAGCAGCCAGGCTAGAAACACCATATATTTT.